Following are 14 T cell receptor beta chains from one sample sequenced in a study of graft-versus-host responses after intestinal transplantation. Data came from immunoSEQ multiplex PCR; TCRdb stores just in-frame clones and leaves some out. Of 90,000 to 130,000 clones listed, roughly nine tenths are singletons. Their antigens remain unidentified. Sequenced material: unstimulated CD4+ T cells sorted from spleen or lymph node cells, taken before transplant. The receptors were sampled from a human donor who was the organ donor for an intestinal transplant.

The CDR3: CASRNSQQGGSYEQYF. CDR3 nucleotide sequence: TGTGCCAGCAGAAATTCCCAACAGGGAGGGAGCTACGAGCAGTACTTC. This chain links TRBV6-6 with TRBJ2-7, with a tentative D call TRBD2 (7 bases). The V gene's germline CDR1 is MNHNY and CDR2 SVGAGI (reference sequence). Trimming pared 6 bases from V and 3 bases from J, leaving 21 bases between. The length of the CDR3 is 16 residues.

The chain carries TRBV19 and TRBJ2-5, with TRBD2 identical over 9 bases. Unmatched junction bases numbered 4, after V lost 4 bases and J lost 1 base. From germline, CDR1 is LNHDA and CDR2 SQIVND (reference sequence). There are 15 residues in the CDR3. The CDR3 is CASSTKTSGQETQYF. The CDR3 DNA is TGTGCCAGTAGTACAAAGACTAGCGGCCAAGAGACCCAGTACTTC.

V gene TRBV19 combines with J gene TRBJ2-1; 16 nucleotides align to TRBD2. The CDR3 is 17 residues long. The germline gives CDR1 LNHDA, CDR2 SQIVND (reference sequence). The ends lost 4 bases at V and 5 bases at J; junction bases unmatched: 5. The CDR3 is CASSTGLAGGKDNEQFF. DNA of the CDR3: TGTGCCAGTAGTACGGGACTAGCGGGAGGGAAAGACAATGAGCAGTTCTTC.

The rearrangement uses TRBV5-4 and TRBJ2-5; 7 bases align to TRBD2. The CDR3 has 15 residues. J was trimmed by 2 bases and V by 4 bases; bases with no gene match: 8. Germline V lookup: CDR1 SGHNT, CDR2 YYREEE (reference sequence). Written as DNA, the CDR3 is TGTGCCAGCAGCCTCGTGGGGGGGTATCAAGAGACCCAGTACTTC. Translating it yields CASSLVGGYQETQYF. The complete variable domain, with remaining parts taken from reference TRBV5-4 and TRBJ2-5, reads ETGVTQSPTHLIKTRGQQVTLRCSSQSGHNTVSWYQQALGQGPQFIFQYYREEENGRGNFPPRFSGLQFPNYSSELNVNALELDDSALYLCASSLVGGYQETQYFGPGTRLLVL.

The chain employs TRBV5-8 and TRBJ2-5; D is uncertain. The germline V and J ends were trimmed by 1 base and 4 bases, with 8 bases remaining between them. The CDR3 extends over 13 amino acids. Germline CDR1 and CDR2: SGHTS and YDEGEE. This CDR3 reads CASSLWESETQYF. Written as DNA, the CDR3 is TGTGCCAGCAGCTTGTGGGAATCAGAGACCCAGTACTTC. The entire variable domain, with the rest obtained from reference TRBV5-8 and TRBJ2-5, is as follows: EAGVTQSPTHLIKTRGQQATLRCSPISGHTSVYWYQQALGLGLQFLLWYDEGEERNRGNFPPRFSGRQFPNYSSELNVNALELEDSALYLCASSLWESETQYFGPGTRLLVL.

The chain uses TRBV9 and TRBJ2-1; 8 bases match TRBD1. The V gene end was trimmed by 3 bases and the J gene end by 7 bases; junction bases not matched to a gene: 6. Germline V CDR1 and CDR2: SGDLS, YYNGEE. CDR3 size: 14 residues. CDR3 DNA sequence: TGTGCCAGCAGCGCCGCAGGGGGCTGGAATGAGCAGTTCTTC. It specifies CASSAAGGWNEQFF.

This chain uses TRBV27 with TRBJ2-7, with 9 bases lining up with TRBD2. CDR3 length: 14 residues. With 6 bases clipped from V and 10 bases from J, the junction kept 13 bases outside the gene matches. The germline CDR1 and CDR2 sequences are MNHEY and SMNVEV (reference sequence). The CDR3 DNA is TGTGCCAGCAGCTCCGGGACTAGCCATCAATCCCAGTACTTC. Translating it yields CASSSGTSHQSQYF.

The chain links TRBV30 to TRBJ2-1, with D possibly TRBD2 on 6 matching bases. V lost 2 bases and J lost 6, with 17 bases in between. CDR1 GTSNPN and CDR2 SVGIG come from the germline V gene (reference sequence). The CDR3 loop spans 15 amino acids. Written as DNA, the CDR3 is TGTGCCTGGAGTCCCCCGGAGGGCGTGGTCAATGAGCAGTTCTTC. The encoded protein is CAWSPPEGVVNEQFF.

This chain links TRBV6-1 with TRBJ1-1; D is uncertain. There are 13 residues in the CDR3. V lost 8 bases and J lost 0, with 10 bases in between. CDR1 and CDR2 from the germline V gene are MNHNS and SASEGT. This CDR3 is CASGVQLNTEAFF. The DNA for the CDR3 is TGTGCCAGCGGCGTCCAACTGAACACTGAAGCTTTCTTT.

The chain employs TRBV5-1 and TRBJ2-1; 12 nucleotides align to TRBD2. The CDR3 contains 14 residues. The V segment lost 4 bases and the J segment 6 bases; nucleotides outside the gene matches: 2. Germline CDR1 SGHRS, CDR2 YFSETQ. CDR3 sequence (DNA): TGCGCCAGCAGCGTGGGACTAGCGGGCAATGAGCAGTTCTTC. As protein: CASSVGLAGNEQFF.

CDR3 region: CASSRGPRNYEQYF. CDR3 in DNA: TGCGCCAGCAGCCGGGGGCCGAGGAACTACGAGCAGTACTTC. The genes are TRBV4-3 and TRBJ2-7; D possibly corresponds to TRBD1 (6 bases). Germline V gene data show CDR1 as LGHNA and CDR2 as YSLEER. V dropped 4 bases and J dropped 3 bases, with 13 bases sitting between them. The CDR3 is 14 amino acids.

This sequence joins TRBV5-6 and TRBJ2-5, with 8 bases lining up with TRBD1. The CDR3 is made up of 16 amino acids. V lost 0 bases to trimming and J lost 5 bases; unmatched junction nucleotides: 9. Germline CDR1 is SGHDT and CDR2 is YYEEEE. The CDR3 sequence: CASSLAAGGVVETQYF. The CDR3 region has the DNA TGTGCCAGCAGCTTGGCGGCAGGGGGCGTTGTGGAGACCCAGTACTTC.

The rearrangement links TRBV5-8 to TRBJ2-5, with 7 bases fitting TRBD1. V lost 2 bases and J lost 3; bases outside the gene matches: 13. Germline V gives CDR1 SGHTS, CDR2 YDEGEE. CDR3 length: 17 residues. CDR3 loop: CASSFFGTGAREETQYF. The CDR3 region has the DNA TGTGCCAGCAGCTTTTTTGGAACAGGGGCGAGGGAAGAGACCCAGTACTTC.

The rearrangement joins TRBV11-2 to TRBJ1-2; the match to TRBD1 covers 12 bases. The J segment lost 8 bases and the V segment lost 5 bases, leaving 15 bases of the junction unmatched. The length of the CDR3 is 17 residues. CDR1 is SGHAT, CDR2 FQNNGV, per germline. The CDR3: CASSPGQGAPFSRGYTF. CDR3 sequence (DNA): TGTGCCAGCAGCCCGGGACAGGGGGCTCCCTTTAGCAGGGGCTACACCTTC.